The following is a T cell receptor (beta chain) sequence with its context. The V and J ends lost 3 bases and 8 bases, in that order; junction bases with no gene match: 4. The length of the CDR3 is 14 residues. Per germline, CDR1 MDHEN and CDR2 SYDVKM. The data were obtained in a study of blood T cell repertoires in COVID-19. Per the study methods: Cell counts per sample came from amplifying reference gene primers. The table came from immunoSEQ multiplex PCR; TCRdb's copy has only in-frame clones and leaves some out. The V and J calls and clone size come from that table; D and trimming were worked out from the DNA. In the table there are roughly 80,000 clones, roughly 86% of which are singletons.

The sequenced sample was peripheral blood. The V and J genes are TRBV28 and TRBJ1-6, with 7 bases identical to TRBD1. The receptor's source is a woman aged 60-70 years with acute or convalescent COVID-19. The CDR3 here is CASSLGQPYSPLHF. The CDR3 DNA reads as TGTGCCAGCAGTTTGGGACAGCCTTATTCACCCCTCCACTTT. The whole variable domain, filled in from reference TRBV28 and TRBJ1-6, reads DVKVTQSSRYLVKRTGEKVFLECVQDMDHENMFWYRQDPGLGLRLIYFSYDVKMKEKGDIPEGYSVSREKKERFSLILESASTNQTSMYLCASSLGQPYSPLHFGNGTRLTVT.